This T cell receptor beta chain comes out of a study of cytomegalovirus exposure and HLA in healthy donors. 13 Jbeta primers and 60 Vbeta primers were used for the PCR. Using immunoSEQ multiplex PCR, the repertoire was profiled, and TCRdb retains in-frame clones only, with some absent. The sample holds roughly 110,000 clones, over 75% seen once. Input material: PBMCs. The receptor was derived from a young man in good health and CMV-seronegative.

This chain's CDR3 is CASSQDYEQYF. The CDR3 DNA sequence: TGCGCCAGCAGCCAGGATTACGAGCAGTACTTC. V and J are TRBV5-1 and TRBJ2-7; D not resolved. The CDR3 length is 11 residues. The V gene's germline CDR1 is SGHRS and CDR2 YFSETQ. V lost 4 bases and J lost 4, with 6 bases in between. Using reference TRBV5-1 and TRBJ2-7 for the parts outside the CDR3, the full variable domain is KAGVTQTPRYLIKTRGQQVTLSCSPISGHRSVSWYQQTPGQGLQFLFEYFSETQRNKGNFPGRFSGRQFSNSRSEMNVSTLELGDSALYLCASSQDYEQYFGPGTRLTVT.